The 15 T cell receptor beta chains presented below share a single source sample, sequenced in a study of CD4 T cells in relation to SARS-CoV-2 and coronaviruses. CD4+ T cells from unexposed donors were obtained before the COVID-19 pandemic (2011-2018). The cells were cultured for under twelve days before CD4+ T cells were isolated. The antigens for these receptors are not known. Clones were read by immunoSEQ multiplex PCR, and TCRdb kept only the in-frame ones, dropping some. This table holds roughly 24,000 clones, around 82% found once. The sequenced sample was CD4+ T cells from PBMCs, cultured in vitro. The receptors come from a human donor in good health.

This chain connects TRBV5-5 to TRBJ2-7, with a possible D match to TRBD2 (5 bases). Germline V gives CDR1 SGHKS, CDR2 YYEKEE (reference sequence). The germline V and J ends were trimmed by 1 base and 3 bases, with 14 bases remaining between them. The CDR3 is 15 amino acids. The CDR3 reads CASSLLPGVGYEQYF. CDR3 DNA: TGTGCCAGCAGCTTGTTGCCCGGGGTAGGCTACGAGCAGTACTTC.

The chain carries TRBV29-1 and TRBJ2-7; the match to TRBD2 covers 10 bases. The CDR3 consists of 14 residues. The germline V gene encodes CDR1 SQVTM and CDR2 ANQGSEA. V was clipped by 6 bases and J by 4 bases; unmatched bases: 9. The CDR3 DNA reads TGCAGCGTCGCCCTAGCGGGAGAAGAGTACGAGCAGTACTTC. Translating gives CSVALAGEEYEQYF.

This sequence joins TRBV24-1 and TRBJ2-7; no firm D call. Germline V lookup: CDR1 KGHDR, CDR2 SFDVKD. CDR3 size: 11 residues. Trimming took off 10 bases at V and 0 bases at J, with 6 bases between the two ends. CDR3 amino acids: CATGDSYEQYF. CDR3 DNA sequence: TGTGCCACGGGTGACTCCTACGAGCAGTACTTC.

The chain combines TRBV6-1 with TRBJ1-5, with D possibly being TRBD1 (5 bases). CDR1 is MNHNS, CDR2 SASEGT, per germline. Trimming stripped 0 bases from V and 6 bases from J, with 12 bases between. The CDR3 spans 15 residues. The CDR3 reads CASSEAWGGGQPQHF. CDR3 in DNA: TGTGCCAGCAGTGAAGCTTGGGGCGGTGGTCAGCCCCAGCATTTT.

This chain links TRBV29-1 with TRBJ1-1, with a tentative D call TRBD1 (6 bases). Germline V gene sequence: CDR1 SQVTM, CDR2 ANQGSEA. V lost 0 bases to trimming and J lost 0 bases, with 14 bases between them. The CDR3 runs 16 residues. The CDR3 loop reads CSVEDQWTALNTEAFF. CDR3 coding DNA: TGCAGCGTTGAAGATCAATGGACAGCTCTGAACACTGAAGCTTTCTTT.

The chain carries TRBV3-1 (or the pseudogene TRBV3-2) and TRBJ1-2; D is unresolved. CDR3 size: 15 residues. The V gene lost 4 bases and the J gene lost 0 bases, with 12 bases spanning the gap. Germline values: CDR1 LGHDT, CDR2 YNNKEL (reference sequence). CDR3 nucleotide sequence: TGTGCCAGCAGCCCCGACGCGACTACTAACTATGGCTACACCTTC. It specifies CASSPDATTNYGYTF.

V and J are TRBV7-9 and TRBJ2-1; D may be TRBD2 (6 bases). The CDR3 covers 17 residues. The V gene lost 2 bases and the J gene lost 6 bases, with 20 bases spanning the gap. Germline V CDR1 and CDR2: SEHNR, FQNEAQ (reference sequence). The CDR3 is CASSLSLGGTFSNEQFF. The CDR3 DNA is TGTGCCAGCAGCTTATCCCTGGGGGGTACGTTCAGCAATGAGCAGTTCTTC.

The rearrangement uses TRBV18 and TRBJ1-1; 9 bases are a match to TRBD1. The CDR3 has 15 amino acids. Unmatched junction bases numbered 8, after V lost 3 bases and J lost 6 bases. Germline CDR1 is KGHSH and CDR2 is LQKENI. The CDR3 loop is CASSPGTGYRAEAFF. CDR3 coding DNA: TGTGCCAGCTCACCCGGGACAGGGTATCGAGCTGAAGCTTTCTTT. Based on the CDR3 plus reference TRBV18 and TRBJ1-1, the full variable domain is NAGVMQNPRHLVRRRGQEARLRCSPMKGHSHVYWYRQLPEEGLKFMVYLQKENIIDESGMPKERFSAEFPKEGPSILRIQQVVRGDSAAYFCASSPGTGYRAEAFFGQGTRLTVV.

The genes are TRBV10-2 and TRBJ2-7; 8 bases match TRBD2. CDR3 size: 14 residues. Germline V gene sequence: CDR1 WSHSY, CDR2 SAAADI. The ends lost 5 bases at V and 2 bases at J; junction bases unmatched: 5. Written as DNA, the CDR3 is TGCGCCAGCAGTACGGCGGGGGGCCCCTACGAGCAGTACTTC. Translated, it gives CASSTAGGPYEQYF.

The chain couples TRBV28 to TRBJ1-4; 8 bases match TRBD1. Germline V gene lookup returns CDR1 MDHEN and CDR2 SYDVKM. There are 14 residues in the CDR3. Losses at the gene ends were 8 bases for V and 6 bases for J; bases not matched to a gene: 8. CDR3 loop: CASGRTGPDEKLFF. For the CDR3, the DNA is TGTGCCAGCGGGAGGACAGGGCCTGATGAAAAACTGTTTTTT.

This rearrangement joins TRBV5-6 to TRBJ1-1, with no clear D. Germline lookup yields CDR1 SGHDT and CDR2 YYEEEE. Trimming removed 0 bases at V and 10 bases at J, with 10 bases between. The CDR3 has 12 amino acids. CDR3: CASSLAGSGAFF. Here the CDR3 DNA reads TGTGCCAGCAGCTTGGCGGGCAGCGGAGCTTTCTTT.

This clone appeared a single time. The chain has TRBV24-1 and TRBJ1-5; 9 bases match TRBD1. The CDR3 extends over 13 amino acids. The germline gives CDR1 KGHDR, CDR2 SFDVKD. The ends lost 9 bases at V and 7 bases at J; junction bases unmatched: 6. This CDR3 reads CATGTGFDQPQHF. CDR3 sequence (DNA): TGTGCCACCGGGACAGGGTTCGACCAGCCCCAGCATTTT.

The chain uses TRBV30 and TRBJ2-1; D not certain. Trimming shortened V by 1 base and J by 9 bases, and 13 bases separated the two germline ends. Germline loops: CDR1 GTSNPN, CDR2 SVGIG (reference sequence). This CDR3 is 13 amino acids long. CDR3 sequence reads: CAWSENRGTEQFF. The DNA for the CDR3 is TGTGCCTGGAGTGAAAATAGAGGTACTGAGCAGTTCTTC.

This clone appeared a single time. The genes are TRBV21-1 and TRBJ2-3; TRBD2, the table's D call, was not compared with the DNA. TRBV21-1 is reported as a pseudogene. The CDR3 consists of 18 residues. The CDR3 DNA follows: TGTGCCAGCAGCCCACTTCGTGGGGCGGGGTGGAGCACAGATACGCAGTATTTT. Translated: CASSPLRGAGWSTDTQYF.

The chain is built from TRBV10-3 and TRBJ1-1; a possible D gene is TRBD1 (6 bases). CDR3 length: 14 amino acids. Deletions cut 7 bases from V and 3 bases from J, with 15 bases between. Germline V lookup: CDR1 ENHRY, CDR2 SYGVKD. This CDR3 reads CAITDRKRHTEAFF. The CDR3 nucleotides are TGTGCCATCACCGACAGGAAAAGACACACTGAAGCTTTCTTT.